The next 19 T cell receptor beta chains were all read from a single sample in a study of cytomegalovirus exposure and HLA in healthy donors. The PCR ran on 60 Vbeta and 13 Jbeta primers. The method was immunoSEQ multiplex PCR; TCRdb's version includes in-frame clones alone and lacks a portion of them. The sample carries roughly 120,000 clones, approximately 80% recorded once. What was sequenced was PBMCs. The origin of the receptors is a woman aged 40 to 50 in good health and CMV-seronegative.

V is TRBV10-1 and J is TRBJ2-2; TRBD2 might be the D (6 bases). Germline V gene sequence: CDR1 WNHNN, CDR2 SYGVQD (reference sequence). CDR3 size: 14 residues. V lost 10 bases and J 7 bases, leaving 19 bases between the germline ends. CDR3 in DNA: TGCGCCACCGCGGGGAGACTGGGCGACGGGGAGCTGTTTTTT. As protein: CATAGRLGDGELFF.

V is TRBV5-1 and J is TRBJ1-1, with D unresolved. Trimming shortened V by 0 bases and J by 4 bases, and 7 bases separated the two germline ends. CDR1 SGHRS and CDR2 YFSETQ come from the germline V gene. The CDR3 is 13 residues long. In DNA, the CDR3 is TGCGCCAGCAGCTTGGTCTGGGCCACTGAAGCTTTCTTT. This gives the protein CASSLVWATEAFF.

J is TRBJ1-4 and V is TRBV11-3; 7 bases agree with TRBD1. J gave up 4 bases and V 4 bases, and 6 bases lay outside the gene matches. The CDR3 has 15 residues. The germline CDR1 and CDR2 sequences are SGHNT and YENEEA. In nucleotides, the CDR3 is TGTGCCAGCAGCTCCAAAAGGACAGGTAATGAAAAACTGTTTTTT. Protein product: CASSSKRTGNEKLFF.

The rearrangement joins TRBV27 to TRBJ2-7; 8 nucleotides line up with TRBD2. This CDR3 has 16 residues. Unmatched junction bases numbered 14, after V lost 4 bases and J lost 6 bases. In germline, CDR1 is MNHEY, CDR2 SMNVEV (reference sequence). The chain's CDR3 is CASSSPAGLGSPEQYF. In DNA, the CDR3 is TGTGCCAGCAGTTCTCCCGCGGGACTAGGATCTCCCGAGCAGTACTTC.

CDR3 protein: CASSLDSSSGNTIYF. The CDR3 coding sequence is TGTGCCAGCAGCTTGGACAGTAGCTCTGGAAACACCATATATTTT. The chain employs TRBV13 and TRBJ1-3; a possible D gene is TRBD1 (6 bases). From germline, CDR1 is PRHDT and CDR2 FYEKMQ (reference sequence). The CDR3 spans 15 residues. V was pared by 3 bases and J by 0 bases, with 9 bases between.

The V and J genes are TRBV11-3 and TRBJ2-7; 11 bases align to TRBD2. The V and J ends lost 1 base and 5 bases, in that order; junction bases with no gene match: 10. Per the germline V gene, CDR1 is SGHNT and CDR2 is YENEEA. The CDR3 length is 17 residues. CDR3 sequence: CASSLGKLAGVVDEQYF. The DNA for the CDR3 is TGTGCCAGCAGCTTAGGAAAACTAGCGGGAGTTGTGGACGAGCAGTACTTC.

This chain joins TRBV28 and TRBJ2-3, with TRBD2 matching over 14 bases. The V gene end was trimmed by 3 bases and the J gene end by 2 bases; junction bases not matched to a gene: 13. CDR1 is MDHEN, CDR2 SYDVKM, per germline. The CDR3 sequence is 20 residues long. CDR3 amino acids: CASSFPPGLAGAQITDTQYF. DNA for the CDR3: TGTGCCAGCAGTTTCCCACCGGGACTAGCGGGAGCCCAAATCACAGATACGCAGTATTTT. The full variable domain, rest sourced from reference TRBV28 and TRBJ2-3, is DVKVTQSSRYLVKRTGEKVFLECVQDMDHENMFWYRQDPGLGLRLIYFSYDVKMKEKGDIPEGYSVSREKKERFSLILESASTNQTSMYLCASSFPPGLAGAQITDTQYFGPGTRLTVL.

The rearrangement links TRBV11-2 to TRBJ1-2; D is ambiguous. Germline V gene lookup returns CDR1 SGHAT and CDR2 FQNNGV. This CDR3 is built from 13 residues. The germline V and J ends were trimmed by 5 bases and 3 bases, with 10 bases remaining between them. CDR3 sequence (DNA): TGTGCCAGCAGCGCCGGTCTAGACTATGGCTACACCTTC. Translation: CASSAGLDYGYTF.

This clone was seen a single time. One junction end disagrees with the germline gene, perhaps due to a read error. In DNA, the CDR3 is TGTGCCAGCAGCTTCCTGGGAGGGCAGGGGACTCAGTTC. Encoded protein: CASSFLGGQGTQF. The chain combines TRBV7-3 with TRBJ1-2, with D perhaps TRBD1 (6 bases). Germline assignment: CDR1 SGHTA and CDR2 FQGTGA. The CDR3 has 13 amino acids. The full variable domain, with the rest looked up from reference TRBV7-3 and TRBJ1-2, is GAGVSQTPSNKVTEKGKYVELRCDPISGHTALYWYRQSLGQGPEFLIYFQGTGAADDSGLPNDRFFAVRPEGSVSTLKIQRTERGDSAVYLCASSFLGGQGTQFGSGTRLTVV.

This clone was seen only a few times. The chain carries TRBV5-1 and TRBJ2-7; 7 bases align to TRBD2. The CDR3 runs 15 residues. Germline CDR1 SGHRS, CDR2 YFSETQ. Trimming at V came to 0 bases and at J to 2 bases, leaving 5 bases not matched to a gene. CDR3 region: CASSLGGGRTYEQYF. Written as DNA, the CDR3 is TGCGCCAGCAGCTTGGGGGGCGGGAGAACCTACGAGCAGTACTTC.

V and J are TRBV5-1 and TRBJ2-1; 9 nucleotides line up with TRBD1. The CDR3 has 16 amino acids. Trimming removed 1 base from V and 7 bases from J; junction bases left unmatched: 9. Germline lookup yields CDR1 SGHRS and CDR2 YFSETQ. The CDR3 is CASSLLPGQGGNEQFF. In DNA, the CDR3 is TGCGCCAGCAGCTTGCTCCCGGGACAGGGAGGGAATGAGCAGTTCTTC.

This rearrangement joins TRBV10-3 to TRBJ2-5, with 7 bases fitting TRBD2. CDR1 ENHRY and CDR2 SYGVKD come from the germline V gene. The CDR3 contains 16 residues. The ends lost 3 bases at V and 5 bases at J; junction bases unmatched: 12. CDR3: CAISDLAVGVGETQYF. CDR3 DNA: TGTGCCATCAGTGATCTAGCGGTGGGGGTGGGGGAGACCCAGTACTTC.

The chain uses TRBV10-3 and TRBJ2-5, with TRBD2 matching 7 bases. J was trimmed by 2 bases and V by 8 bases; bases with no gene match: 8. The CDR3 consists of 14 residues. CDR1 and CDR2 from the germline V gene are ENHRY and SYGVKD. This CDR3 reads CAIGASGNQETQYF. The CDR3 DNA reads as TGTGCCATCGGCGCTAGCGGTAATCAAGAGACCCAGTACTTC.

The CDR3 nucleotides read TGTGCCAGCAAGGCCGGGACAGATAATTCACCCCTCCACTTT. Residues: CASKAGTDNSPLHF. The rearrangement uses TRBV6-1 and TRBJ1-6; 7 nucleotides align to TRBD1. The germline CDR1 and CDR2 sequences are MNHNS and SASEGT. CDR3 length: 14 residues. With 7 bases clipped from V and 5 bases from J, the junction kept 5 bases outside the gene matches.

The V and J genes are TRBV4-3 and TRBJ1-4; 9 bases are shared with TRBD1. Germline V gene lookup returns CDR1 LGHNA and CDR2 YSLEER. The CDR3 is 15 residues long. Unmatched junction bases numbered 1, after V lost 0 bases and J lost 5 bases. CDR3 region: CASSQEGQGNEKLFF. CDR3 nucleotides: TGCGCCAGCAGCCAAGAGGGACAGGGAAATGAAAAACTGTTTTTT.

The V gene is TRBV14, the J gene TRBJ1-2; unclear D gene. The germline CDR1 and CDR2 sequences are SGHDN and FVKESK. The CDR3 loop spans 14 amino acids. V shed 0 bases and J shed 8 bases, with 13 bases lying between them. The CDR3 spells CASSQESMLGGYTF. The DNA for the CDR3 is TGTGCCAGCAGCCAAGAATCGATGCTAGGAGGCTACACCTTC.

The V gene is TRBV10-1, the J gene TRBJ1-1; 7 nucleotides agree with TRBD1. The V gene end was trimmed by 6 bases and the J gene end by 1 base; junction bases not matched to a gene: 2. In germline, CDR1 is WNHNN, CDR2 SYGVQD (reference sequence). This CDR3 has 13 residues. The CDR3 DNA is TGCGCCAGCAGCCGGACAGGGAACACTGAAGCTTTCTTT. It is translated as CASSRTGNTEAFF.

The V and J genes are TRBV7-3 and TRBJ2-2; the D gene is possibly TRBD1 (5 bases). CDR3 size: 15 residues. Germline loops: CDR1 SGHTA, CDR2 FQGTGA. In DNA, the CDR3 is TGTGCGTCCCGCCGGTTAGACAGAGACACCGGGGAGCTGTTTTTT. Translated, it gives CASRRLDRDTGELFF.

For the CDR3, the DNA is TGTGCCAGCAGTGAAGCCAGCCTAGCGGTGACCGGGGAGCTGTTTTTT. The encoded protein is CASSEASLAVTGELFF. V is TRBV2 and J is TRBJ2-2, with 7 bases that match TRBD2. Germline-derived CDR1 and CDR2 are SNHLY and FYNNEI. The CDR3 totals 16 residues. V lost 0 bases and J lost 5; bases outside the gene matches: 6. The whole variable domain, filled in from reference TRBV2 and TRBJ2-2, reads EPEVTQTPSHQVTQMGQEVILRCVPISNHLYFYWYRQILGQKVEFLVSFYNNEISEKSEIFDDQFSVERPDGSNFTLKIRSTKLEDSAMYFCASSEASLAVTGELFFGEGSRLTVL.